The 8 T cell receptor beta chains in this list originate from one sample, sequenced in a study of blood T cell repertoires in COVID-19. Clones were sequenced by immunoSEQ multiplex PCR, and TCRdb holds only the in-frame ones, with some missing. The sample lists a few hundred thousand clones; about 90% were seen once. Input material: peripheral blood. The receptor set was obtained from a man between 60 and 75 years old with acute or convalescent COVID-19.

The J gene is TRBJ2-1, the V gene TRBV6-2 or TRBV6-3; perhaps TRBD2 as D (5 bases). Trimming pared 0 bases from V and 8 bases from J, leaving 17 bases between. The CDR3 runs 16 residues. The germline gives CDR1 MNHEY, CDR2 SVGEGT. The CDR3 DNA is TGTGCCAGCAGTTACTCGTTTGAAAGGGATAGCGATGAGCAGTTCTTC. Translating it yields CASSYSFERDSDEQFF.

J is TRBJ2-7 and V is TRBV11-1, with D hard to call. The CDR3 sequence is 14 residues long. Germline V gene data show CDR1 as SGHAT and CDR2 as FQDESV (reference sequence). Trimming took 5 bases from V and 6 from J, leaving 17 bases between them. DNA of the CDR3: TGTGCCAGCAGCGGTGGGCCCTACCACGGCGAGCAGTACTTC. This sequence encodes CASSGGPYHGEQYF.

The chain combines TRBV30 with TRBJ2-1; TRBD1 might be the D (5 bases). The germline CDR1 and CDR2 sequences are GTSNPN and SVGIG (reference sequence). V lost 5 bases, J lost 3 bases, and 11 bases lay in between. The CDR3 loop spans 13 amino acids. The CDR3 DNA reads TGTGCCTGGGCCCCAGGGCGCTACAATGAGCAGTTCTTC. Translated: CAWAPGRYNEQFF.

This chain connects TRBV6-6 to TRBJ1-5; D is ambiguous. The ends were cut back, 4 bases at V and 0 bases at J, with 7 bases in the middle. Germline V gene data show CDR1 as MNHNY and CDR2 as SVGAGI (reference sequence). The CDR3 has 14 residues. The CDR3: CASSFRSSNQPQHF. The CDR3, as DNA: TGTGCCAGCAGTTTTCGGAGTAGCAATCAGCCCCAGCATTTT.

This clone turned up a few times. V gene TRBV6-5 combines with J gene TRBJ1-1; D is possibly TRBD1 (5 bases). The germline CDR1 and CDR2 sequences are MNHEY and SVGAGI. This CDR3 is 14 amino acids long. The V end was cut by 4 bases, the J end by 0 bases, with 9 bases between. The CDR3 reads CASSSPTVNTEAFF. The DNA of the CDR3 is TGTGCCAGCAGTTCTCCGACAGTGAACACTGAAGCTTTCTTT.

V is TRBV19 and J is TRBJ2-5, with TRBD2 matching 10 bases. The CDR3 is 14 amino acids. The V gene end was trimmed by 5 bases and the J gene end by 2 bases; junction bases not matched to a gene: 2. Germline CDR1 is LNHDA and CDR2 is SQIVND (reference sequence). The CDR3 region is CASSPGLAQETQYF. In DNA form, the CDR3 reads TGTGCCAGTAGTCCGGGACTAGCGCAAGAGACCCAGTACTTC.

With respect to this clone: This sample also contains other DNA sequences that code for the same CDR3. V and J are TRBV19 and TRBJ1-5; no firm D call. CDR1 LNHDA and CDR2 SQIVND come from the germline V gene (reference sequence). Trimming took 6 bases from V and 2 from J, leaving 11 bases between them. This CDR3 contains 14 residues. The CDR3 sequence: CASSEGGGNQPQHF. CDR3 coding DNA: TGTGCCAGTAGCGAGGGAGGTGGCAATCAGCCCCAGCATTTT.

This chain links TRBV7-8 with TRBJ2-5, with 11 bases aligning to TRBD2. Trimming took 4 bases from V and 1 from J; bases not matched to a gene: 8. This CDR3 has 17 residues. CDR1 is SGHVS, CDR2 FQNEAQ, per germline. This CDR3 is CASSSSTSGKTQETQYF. The CDR3 DNA sequence: TGTGCCAGCAGCTCCTCGACTAGCGGGAAAACCCAAGAGACCCAGTACTTC.